This TCR beta chain was sequenced for a study of blood T cell repertoires in COVID-19. The method was immunoSEQ multiplex PCR; TCRdb's version includes in-frame clones alone and lacks a portion of them. Counted here are fewer than 300,000 clones, 87% occurring once; the ten biggest clones make up more than 1.3%. Germline loops: CDR1 SQVTM, CDR2 ANQGSEA. Trimming took off 7 bases at V and 0 bases at J, with 15 bases between the two ends. The CDR3 length is 14 residues. V usage is TRBV29-1 and J usage is TRBJ1-2; TRBD1 is a possible D gene (6 bases). The sequencing sample was made of peripheral blood. This receptor was obtained from a woman in her 40s who had recovered from COVID-19. CDR3 region: CSGGGGRANYGYTF. The CDR3 DNA reads as TGCAGCGGGGGAGGGGGTAGGGCTAACTATGGCTACACCTTC.